The 31 T cell receptor beta chains given below trace back to one sample, sequenced in a study of pediatric ulcerative colitis (dated by TCRdb to the late 2010s). During colonoscopy, one to two pinch biopsies were obtained from the rectum for research. The library was obtained by the immunoSEQ multiplex PCR assay. The clones in this table, taken by TCRdb from immuneACCESS, are in-frame only. Not every clone is retained; where verified, under half of the shortfall comes from an unresolved V gene, and the cause of the rest is unknown. The sample yields approximately 38,000 clones; roughly 71% were counted once. The ten top clones hold roughly 8.6% of the sample. Sequencing was carried out using gut tissue. These receptors originate from a boy between 10 and 17 years old with severe ulcerative colitis.

This clone was counted between two and nine times. The V gene is TRBV7-2, the J gene TRBJ2-3; the D is unclear. The germline gives CDR1 SGHTA, CDR2 FQGNSA. This CDR3 comprises 13 residues. V was shortened by 1 base and J by 4 bases, with 6 bases between the two germline ends. CDR3 in amino acids: CASSLGGSDTQYF. CDR3 coding DNA: TGTGCCAGCAGCTTAGGAGGCTCAGATACGCAGTATTTT.

V and J are TRBV28 and TRBJ1-5; no clear D. Trimming cost V 5 bases and J 6 bases, with 11 bases left between them. Germline V gene data show CDR1 as MDHEN and CDR2 as SYDVKM. This CDR3 contains 13 residues. The CDR3 reads CASSLVLTQPQHF. DNA of the CDR3: TGTGCCAGCAGTCTCGTCCTTACTCAGCCCCAGCATTTT. Using reference TRBV28 and TRBJ1-5 for the parts outside the CDR3, the full variable domain is DVKVTQSSRYLVKRTGEKVFLECVQDMDHENMFWYRQDPGLGLRLIYFSYDVKMKEKGDIPEGYSVSREKKERFSLILESASTNQTSMYLCASSLVLTQPQHFGDGTRLSIL.

V and J are TRBV11-2 and TRBJ1-4, with D possibly TRBD1 on 6 matching bases. The V gene lost 2 bases and the J gene lost 7 bases, with 14 bases spanning the gap. The CDR3 loop spans 15 amino acids. Germline V gives CDR1 SGHAT, CDR2 FQNNGV. The CDR3 loop reads CASSLSRGRFEKLFF. The CDR3 bases are TGTGCCAGCAGCTTATCCAGGGGACGTTTTGAAAAACTGTTTTTT.

This chain links TRBV10-1 with TRBJ2-7, with D unclear. CDR1 and CDR2 (germline): WNHNN, SYGVQD (reference sequence). This CDR3 has 14 residues. Trimming left V 4 bases short and J 8 bases short, with 18 bases between. CDR3 in amino acids: CASSASPADPKQYF. DNA of the CDR3: TGCGCCAGCAGTGCTTCCCCGGCGGACCCTAAGCAGTACTTC.

The chain employs TRBV6-1 and TRBJ2-7; 8 bases align to TRBD1. Germline V gene lookup returns CDR1 MNHNS and CDR2 SASEGT. CDR3 size: 17 residues. J was trimmed by 12 bases and V by 1 base; bases with no gene match: 20. The CDR3 DNA is TGTGCCAGCAGTGAAGTCTATTCGGCCTCTCTCGGACAGGGTCTGTACTTC. The encoded protein is CASSEVYSASLGQGLYF.

The chain links TRBV6-1 to TRBJ2-7, with 10 bases fitting TRBD1. Germline V lookup: CDR1 MNHNS, CDR2 SASEGT. The CDR3 covers 14 residues. Germline trimming cut 7 bases from V and 4 bases from J; bases unmatched to any gene: 7. CDR3 loop: CASIPGQGIYEQYF. The DNA for the CDR3 is TGTGCCAGCATTCCGGGACAGGGGATATACGAGCAGTACTTC.

The chain carries TRBV21-1 and TRBJ1-5. TRBV21-1 is a recognized pseudogene. This CDR3 region has 14 residues. The chain's CDR3 is CASASGGGNQPQHF. The CDR3 DNA sequence: TGTGCCAGCGCCTCAGGGGGGGGCAATCAGCCCCAGCATTTT.

The chain has TRBV7-2 and TRBJ2-5; no firm D call. CDR3 size: 15 residues. V lost 2 bases to trimming and J lost 2 bases, with 12 bases between them. Germline values: CDR1 SGHTA, CDR2 FQGNSA. The CDR3 DNA is TGTGCCAGCAGCTTATCAGGCAGGTTGCAAGAGACCCAGTACTTC. It yields the protein CASSLSGRLQETQYF.

V is TRBV9 and J is TRBJ1-2, with a tentative D call TRBD1 (5 bases). The CDR3 contains 15 residues. The germline V and J ends were trimmed by 7 bases and 9 bases, with 25 bases remaining between them. CDR1 and CDR2 (germline): SGDLS, YYNGEE. The CDR3 DNA is TGTGCCAGCGGGGGAGATCCCTCTTCTTTATGGAGCTACACCTTC. Translated, it gives CASGGDPSSLWSYTF.

The V call is TRBV10-3, the J call TRBJ2-7; TRBD1 aligns across 11 bases. The CDR3 totals 19 residues. The germline V gene has CDR1 ENHRY and CDR2 SYGVKD. V was clipped by 5 bases and J by 1 base; unmatched bases: 16. CDR3: CAISQVMGQGDLASYEQYF. CDR3 coding DNA: TGTGCCATCAGTCAGGTCATGGGACAGGGGGACCTTGCGTCCTACGAGCAGTACTTC.

J is TRBJ1-1 and V is TRBV5-1; TRBD1 is a possible D gene (6 bases). Germline V gene sequence: CDR1 SGHRS, CDR2 YFSETQ. The CDR3 spans 15 residues. Deletions cut 6 bases from V and 1 base from J, with 16 bases between. DNA of the CDR3: TGCGCCAGCAATAGCGGGGGGCTAGAGAACACTGAAGCTTTCTTT. It encodes CASNSGGLENTEAFF.

This clone was observed a few times. For the CDR3, the DNA is TGTGCCAGCAGTGATGGGCCGCAGTTCTTC. Its protein product is CASSDGPQFF. The chain uses TRBV2 and TRBJ2-1, with no clear D. Germline V gene lookup returns CDR1 SNHLY and CDR2 FYNNEI. The ends were cut back, 3 bases at V and 12 bases at J, with 6 bases in the middle. The CDR3 totals 10 residues.

The chain recombines TRBV11-1 with TRBJ1-2, with 7 bases fitting TRBD1. CDR1 is SGHAT and CDR2 is FQDESV in the germline V gene (reference sequence). V lost 1 base to trimming and J lost 4 bases; unmatched junction nucleotides: 3. This CDR3 spans 14 amino acids. CDR3 residues: CASSLGQGVYGYTF. CDR3 coding DNA: TGTGCCAGCAGCTTAGGACAGGGCGTCTATGGCTACACCTTC.

The chain carries TRBV10-3 and TRBJ1-1; possibly TRBD1 for D (5 bases). The germline CDR1 and CDR2 sequences are ENHRY and SYGVKD. V lost 10 bases to trimming and J lost 0 bases, with 12 bases between them. The CDR3 contains 13 residues. The CDR3 DNA follows: TGTGCCACGTGTGCGGGACTGAACACTGAAGCTTTCTTT. Translation: CATCAGLNTEAFF.

This clone turned up a few times. The chain couples TRBV19 to TRBJ2-1; TRBD1 aligns across 11 bases. Trimming took 4 bases from V and 7 from J; bases not matched to a gene: 6. CDR1 is LNHDA, CDR2 SQIVND, per germline (reference sequence). The CDR3 runs to 15 residues. CDR3 protein: CASSKPGQGVNEQFF. CDR3 DNA sequence: TGTGCCAGTAGTAAGCCGGGACAGGGGGTAAATGAGCAGTTCTTC.

A remark on this clone: The conserved phenylalanine or tryptophan is not found at the CDR3 terminus, so this likely reflects a read error. The CDR3 spells CASSEALGNSPLHL. In nucleotides, the CDR3 is TGTGCCAGCAGTGAAGCTTTAGGTAATTCACCCCTCCACCTT. This chain links TRBV6-1 with TRBJ1-6; D remains ambiguous. The CDR3 length is 14 residues. From germline, CDR1 is MNHNS and CDR2 SASEGT. V was pared by 0 bases and J by 6 bases, with 6 bases between.

The V gene is TRBV19, the J gene TRBJ1-5, with D perhaps matching TRBD1 (5 bases). The CDR3 loop spans 14 amino acids. Trimming took 4 bases from V and 5 from J, leaving 12 bases between them. Germline assignment: CDR1 LNHDA and CDR2 SQIVND (reference sequence). The CDR3 here is CASSTRGTYQPQHF. The CDR3 nucleotides read TGTGCCAGTAGTACCCGCGGGACGTATCAGCCCCAGCATTTT.

The chain combines TRBV10-3 with TRBJ2-1; D gene ambiguous. V was trimmed by 4 bases and J by 1 base, leaving 14 bases between them. This CDR3 comprises 16 residues. Germline CDR1 and CDR2: ENHRY and SYGVKD. The CDR3 bases are TGTGCCATCAGTGGAGCCGGAACACCATCCTACAATGAGCAGTTCTTC. Protein product: CAISGAGTPSYNEQFF.

In its sample, this clone was seen once. The J gene is TRBJ2-3, the V gene TRBV5-4; D uncertain. This CDR3 is 15 amino acids long. The V gene lost 1 base and the J gene lost 2 bases, with 11 bases spanning the gap. Per the germline V gene, CDR1 is SGHNT and CDR2 is YYREEE (reference sequence). CDR3 region: CASSLSSQFTDTQYF. In nucleotides, the CDR3 is TGTGCCAGCAGCTTGTCTTCGCAGTTCACAGATACGCAGTATTTT.

This clone has more than one count but fewer than ten. This chain joins TRBV6-6 and TRBJ2-4; no reliable D call. V dropped 2 bases and J dropped 9 bases, with 14 bases sitting between them. Germline V CDR1 and CDR2: MNHNY, SVGAGI (reference sequence). This CDR3 is 14 amino acids long. CDR3 in DNA: TGTGCCAGCAGTTACCCCGACATAACTGGCATTCAGTACTTC. Its protein is CASSYPDITGIQYF.

This clone occurred a few times. The genes are TRBV25-1 and TRBJ1-1; D not certain. CDR3 length: 13 amino acids. V shed 4 bases and J shed 5 bases, with 11 bases lying between them. Germline CDR1 MGHDK, CDR2 SYGVNS. The CDR3 nucleotides are TGTGCCAGCAGTGCGGTCAAAAGGACTGAAGCTTTCTTT. It specifies CASSAVKRTEAFF.

The chain has TRBV29-1 and TRBJ1-1; 7 bases are shared with TRBD1. V gave up 1 base and J gave up 1 base; unmatched junction bases: 0. The germline CDR1 and CDR2 sequences are SQVTM and ANQGSEA. The CDR3 is made up of 13 amino acids. CDR3 coding DNA: TGCAGCGTTGAAGGGGACAGGAACACTGAAGCTTTCTTT. Its translation is CSVEGDRNTEAFF.

This chain uses TRBV5-1 with TRBJ2-3, with 9 bases fitting TRBD1. The CDR3 spans 21 residues. Germline V gene sequence: CDR1 SGHRS, CDR2 YFSETQ. J was trimmed by 2 bases and V by 3 bases; bases with no gene match: 22. CDR3 sequence reads: CASSWKVRTGAFVAPTDTQYF. CDR3 in DNA: TGCGCCAGCAGCTGGAAGGTACGGACAGGGGCTTTTGTGGCACCCACAGATACGCAGTATTTT.

This clone has more than one count but fewer than ten. V usage is TRBV29-1 and J usage is TRBJ1-5; 7 nucleotides match TRBD1. Germline assignment: CDR1 SQVTM and CDR2 ANQGSEA. Losses at the gene ends were 6 bases for V and 7 bases for J; bases not matched to a gene: 9. The CDR3 spans 13 residues. Here the CDR3 DNA reads TGCAGCGTAGGAACAGGGGATAGGCAGCCCCAGCATTTT. Translation: CSVGTGDRQPQHF.

V and J are TRBV6-5 and TRBJ1-5; D gene ambiguous. With 6 bases removed from V and 5 bases from J, the gap between germline ends came to 17 bases. The germline CDR1 and CDR2 sequences are MNHEY and SVGAGI. The CDR3 runs 15 residues. The CDR3 spells CASRRQFVSDQPQHF. The CDR3 nucleotides are TGTGCCAGCAGACGACAATTTGTATCCGATCAGCCCCAGCATTTT.

The chain has TRBV18 and TRBJ2-1; D assignment may be TRBD1 or TRBD2 (5 bases each). This CDR3 spans 13 amino acids. Trimming shortened V by 4 bases and J by 8 bases, and 12 bases separated the two germline ends. Looked up from germline, CDR1 is KGHSH and CDR2 is LQKENI. In nucleotides, the CDR3 is TGTGCCAGCTCACGCGAGGGGCGGGATGAGCAGTTCTTC. Translation: CASSREGRDEQFF.

Details on this clone: Other DNA variants within this sample encode the same CDR3. The V gene is TRBV4-1, the J gene TRBJ1-5; maybe TRBD1 (6 bases). V was shortened by 0 bases and J by 7 bases, with 10 bases between the two germline ends. This CDR3 is 14 amino acids long. Germline assignment: CDR1 MGHRA and CDR2 YSYEKL. CDR3 in amino acids: CASSQDRGDQPQHF. In DNA form, the CDR3 reads TGCGCCAGCAGCCAAGACAGGGGTGACCAGCCCCAGCATTTT.

The rearrangement links TRBV5-4 to TRBJ2-7; tentative D call: TRBD2 (6 bases). The CDR3 spans 15 residues. From germline, CDR1 is SGHNT and CDR2 YYREEE (reference sequence). Trimming removed 0 bases at V and 2 bases at J, with 12 bases between. The DNA of the CDR3 is TGTGCCAGCAGCTTGGGGGGCGGGGTCCCCTACGAGCAGTACTTC. It codes for CASSLGGGVPYEQYF.

The chain joins TRBV5-1 to TRBJ1-4; 7 nucleotides match TRBD1. V lost 4 bases, J lost 3 bases, and 9 bases stayed unmatched. Per the germline V gene, CDR1 is SGHRS and CDR2 is YFSETQ. There are 16 residues in the CDR3. The CDR3 reads CASSLDRARANEKLFF. The CDR3 nucleotides read TGCGCCAGCAGCCTCGACAGGGCGAGGGCTAATGAAAAACTGTTTTTT.

This clone was observed a few times. Here the CDR3 reads CASSANFRSGGASYNEQFF. The CDR3 DNA is TGTGCCAGCAGCGCCAATTTTCGGAGTGGCGGGGCCTCCTACAATGAGCAGTTCTTC. The chain employs TRBV7-9 and TRBJ2-1; tentative D call: TRBD2 (6 bases). The CDR3 totals 19 residues. CDR1 is SEHNR and CDR2 is FQNEAQ in the germline V gene (reference sequence). V shed 5 bases and J shed 0 bases, with 23 bases lying between them.

This chain connects TRBV30 to TRBJ1-5; no definite D call. The germline CDR1 and CDR2 sequences are GTSNPN and SVGIG (reference sequence). This CDR3 contains 12 residues. V lost 4 bases and J 2 bases, leaving 6 bases between the germline ends. The CDR3 here is CAWNLGNQPQHF. CDR3 bases: TGTGCCTGGAACCTGGGCAATCAGCCCCAGCATTTT.